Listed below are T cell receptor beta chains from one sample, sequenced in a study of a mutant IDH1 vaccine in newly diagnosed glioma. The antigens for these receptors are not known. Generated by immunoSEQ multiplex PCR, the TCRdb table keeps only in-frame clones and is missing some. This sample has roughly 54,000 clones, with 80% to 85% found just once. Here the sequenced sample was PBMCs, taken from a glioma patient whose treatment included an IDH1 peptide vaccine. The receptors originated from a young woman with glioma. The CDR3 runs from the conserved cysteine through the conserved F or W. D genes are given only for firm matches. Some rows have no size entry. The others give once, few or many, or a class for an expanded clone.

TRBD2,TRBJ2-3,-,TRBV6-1,TGTGCCAGCAGTGAAGTTAGCGGGAACACAGATACGCAGTATTTT,CASSEVSGNTDTQYF
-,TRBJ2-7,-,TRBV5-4,TGTGCCAGCAGCTTGGGTGGCAGGGCTCCCTACGAGCAGTACTTC,CASSLGGRAPYEQYF
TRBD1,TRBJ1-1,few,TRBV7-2,TGTGCCAGCAGCTTACGGTGGACAGGTGGAGCTTTCTTT,CASSLRWTGGAFF
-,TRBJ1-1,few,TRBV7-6,TGTGCCAGCAGCTCTCAGGGGATCCTGAACACTGAAGCTTTCTTT,CASSSQGILNTEAFF
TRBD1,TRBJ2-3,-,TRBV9,TGTGCCAGCAGCCCCGGACAGGTTCTCATCACAGATACGCAGTATTTT,CASSPGQVLITDTQYF
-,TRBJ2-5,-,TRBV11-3,TGTGCCAGCAGCCCCGGTACTCCCGAGGCCCAGTACTTC,CASSPGTPEAQYF
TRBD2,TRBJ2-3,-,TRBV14,TGTGCCAGCAGCCCTAGCGGGGTCACAGATACGCAGTATTTT,CASSPSGVTDTQYF
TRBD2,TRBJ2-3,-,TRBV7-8,TGTGCCAGCAGCTTTGGAGCGGGAGGGAAGGCAGATACGCAGTATTTT,CASSFGAGGKADTQYF
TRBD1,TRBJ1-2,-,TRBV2,TGTGCCAGCAGTGAGGGTCCCGGGACAGGGACGAATGGCTACACCTTC,CASSEGPGTGTNGYTF
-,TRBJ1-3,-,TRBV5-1,TGCGCCAGCAGCCTAGACCAGGAACAACCCCGATCTGGAAACACCATATATTTT,CASSLDQEQPRSGNTIYF
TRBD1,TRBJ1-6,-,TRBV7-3,TGTGCCAGCAGCTTAACTCCGACAGGGACATTAGATTCACCCCTCCACTTT,CASSLTPTGTLDSPLHF
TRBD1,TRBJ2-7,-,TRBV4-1,TGCGCCAGCAGCCTACGACAGGGGGGGGACTCCGAGCAGTACTTC,CASSLRQGGDSEQYF
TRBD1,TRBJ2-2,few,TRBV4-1,TGCGCCAGCAGCCCCACCTTCACAGGGGCCGGGGAGCTGTTTTTT,CASSPTFTGAGELFF
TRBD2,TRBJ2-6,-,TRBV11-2,TGTGCCAGCAGCTTTTCGGCAGTAGCGGGCTTCTCTGGGGCCAACGTCCTGACTTTC,CASSFSAVAGFSGANVLTF
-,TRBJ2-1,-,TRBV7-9,TGTGCCAGCAGCTTCCACAGGAGCTCCTACAATGAGCAGTTCTTC,CASSFHRSSYNEQFF
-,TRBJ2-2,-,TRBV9,TGTGCCAGCAGCGTAGATCTGGTTGGGGCAGTACGCGGGGAGCTGTTTTTT,CASSVDLVGAVRGELFF
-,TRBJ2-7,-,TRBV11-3,TGTGCCAGCAGTCCCCCGTGGCAGGTTGGTTACGAGCAGTACTTC,CASSPPWQVGYEQYF
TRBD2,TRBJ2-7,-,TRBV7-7,TGTGCTAGCAGTTTCCCCCCGGGGCGGGAGGGGAGCTCCTACGAGCAGTACTTC,CASSFPPGREGSSYEQYF
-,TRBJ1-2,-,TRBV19,TGTGCCACAGATCGGCGGGGGTCCTATGGCTACACCTTC,CATDRRGSYGYTF
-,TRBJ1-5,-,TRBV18,TGTGCCAGCTCACCGTCCGGGACCAGCAATCAGCCCCAGCATTTT,CASSPSGTSNQPQHF
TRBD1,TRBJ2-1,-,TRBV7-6,TGTGCCAGCAGCCTCCAGGGGGCGCCGAGCAATGAGCAGTTCTTC,CASSLQGAPSNEQFF
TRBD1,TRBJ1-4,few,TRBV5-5,TGTGCCAGCAGCCTCGGGACAGGGGATGAAAAACTGTTTTTT,CASSLGTGDEKLFF
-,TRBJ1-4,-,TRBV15,TGTGCCACCAGGGGAGGGGCGGACGCTTGGGGTTGGAGTGAAAAACTGTTTTTT,CATRGGADAWGWSEKLFF
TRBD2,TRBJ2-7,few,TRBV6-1,TGTGCCAGCAGTGGGGGACTAGCGGGAACCTACGAGCAGTACTTC,CASSGGLAGTYEQYF
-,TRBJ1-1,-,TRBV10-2,TGCGCCAGCAGTGAGACTGGGATGAACACTGAAGCTTTCTTT,CASSETGMNTEAFF
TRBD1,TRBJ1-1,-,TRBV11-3,TGTGCCAGCAGCCCCACCGGGACAGACATGAACACTGAAGCTTTCTTT,CASSPTGTDMNTEAFF
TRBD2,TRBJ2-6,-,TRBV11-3,TGTGCCAGCTCCCCGGGTAGCGGGGGCTCTGGGGCCAACGTCCTGACTTTC,CASSPGSGGSGANVLTF
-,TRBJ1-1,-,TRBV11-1,TGTGCCAGCAGCTTAGCGGGACCTATGAACACTGAAGCTTTCTTT,CASSLAGPMNTEAFF
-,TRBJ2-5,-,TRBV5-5,TGTGCCAGCAGCTTGGATTTGGGGACCGAGACCCAGTACTTC,CASSLDLGTETQYF
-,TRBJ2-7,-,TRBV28,TGTGCCAGCACCCTCGGGCGTCTGACCTACGAGCAGTACTTC,CASTLGRLTYEQYF
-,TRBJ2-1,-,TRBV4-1,TGCGCCAGCAGCCAAGAATCCGGGTCCCATGAGCAGTTCTTC,CASSQESGSHEQFF
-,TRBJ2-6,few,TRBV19,TGTGCCAGTAGTAAGGCCCCCGGGAGAGGGGCCAACGTCCTGACTTTC,CASSKAPGRGANVLTF
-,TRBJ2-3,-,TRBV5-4,TGTGCCAGCAGCTTGGATGGGGGTAGCACAGATACGCAGTATTTT,CASSLDGGSTDTQYF
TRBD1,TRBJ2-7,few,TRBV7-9,TGTGCCAGCAGCCGTCCAGGGGACAGCGAGCAGTACTTC,CASSRPGDSEQYF
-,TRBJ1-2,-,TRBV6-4,TGTCCACACTATGGCTACACCTTC,CPHYGYTF
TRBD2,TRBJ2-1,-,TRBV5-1,TGCGCCAGCAGCTTGGCATCGGGCGGGAGGGGCAATGAGCAGTTCTTC,CASSLASGGRGNEQFF
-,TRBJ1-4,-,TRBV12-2,TGTGCAAGTCGCTTAGAGGGTGAAAAACTGTTTTTT,CASRLEGEKLFF
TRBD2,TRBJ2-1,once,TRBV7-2,TGTGCCAGCAGCCCTCGACTAGCGGGGCTTTACAATGAGCAGTTCTTC,CASSPRLAGLYNEQFF
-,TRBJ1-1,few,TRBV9,TGTGCCAGCAGCCGCGAGGGAGGGATCATGAACACTGAAGCTTTCTTT,CASSREGGIMNTEAFF
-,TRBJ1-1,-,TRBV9,TGTGCCAGCAGCGTTTCAATGAACACTGAAGCTTTCTTT,CASSVSMNTEAFF
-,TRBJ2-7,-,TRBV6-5,TGTGCCAGCAGCGACTACTCCTACGAGCAGTACTTC,CASSDYSYEQYF
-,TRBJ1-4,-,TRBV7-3,TGTGCCAGCAGCTTATGGCAGGGCCACGAAAAACTGTTTTTT,CASSLWQGHEKLFF
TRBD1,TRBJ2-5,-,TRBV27,TGTGCCAGCAGTACATTTCCGAGGACAGGGATTGGAGAGACCCAGTACTTC,CASSTFPRTGIGETQYF
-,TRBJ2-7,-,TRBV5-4,TGTGCCAGCAGCTTGGCTCCAGGGAACTCCTACGAGCAGTACTTC,CASSLAPGNSYEQYF
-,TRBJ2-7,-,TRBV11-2,TGTGCCAGCAGCTTAGGGGCTTACGAGCAGTACTTC,CASSLGAYEQYF
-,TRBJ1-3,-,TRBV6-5,TGTGCCAGCAGTTATGGATCGGGGAACACCATATATTTT,CASSYGSGNTIYF
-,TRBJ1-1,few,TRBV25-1,TGTGCCAGCAGTGCGACAGAGAACACTGAAGCTTTCTTT,CASSATENTEAFF